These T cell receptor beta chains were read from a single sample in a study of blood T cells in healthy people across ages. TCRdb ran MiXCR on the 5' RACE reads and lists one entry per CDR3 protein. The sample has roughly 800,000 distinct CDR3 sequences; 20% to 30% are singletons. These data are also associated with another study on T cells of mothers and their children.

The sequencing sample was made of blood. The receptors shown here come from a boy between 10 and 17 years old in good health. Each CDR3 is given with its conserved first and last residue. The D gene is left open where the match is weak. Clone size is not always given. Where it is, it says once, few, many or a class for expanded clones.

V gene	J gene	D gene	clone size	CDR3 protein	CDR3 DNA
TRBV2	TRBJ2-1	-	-	CASSEERSRPLNEQFF	TGTGCCAGCAGTGAAGAACGCTCTCGGCCCCTCAATGAGCAGTTCTTC
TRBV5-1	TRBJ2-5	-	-	CASSSGEASETQYF	TGCGCCAGCAGCTCAGGGGAGGCATCAGAGACCCAGTACTTC
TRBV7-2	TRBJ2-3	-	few	CASSLEPLNTDTQYF	TGTGCCAGCAGCTTAGAACCGCTTAACACAGATACGCAGTATTTT
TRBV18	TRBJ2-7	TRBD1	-	CASSPKDRAGGEQYF	TGTGCCAGCTCACCTAAGGACAGGGCAGGGGGCGAGCAGTACTTC
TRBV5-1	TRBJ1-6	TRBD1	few	CASGTDRDSPLHF	TGCGCCAGCGGAACCGACAGGGACTCACCCCTCCACTTT
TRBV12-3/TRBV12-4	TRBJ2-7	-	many	CASSRGYEQYF	TGTGCCAGCAGTCGGGGCTACGAGCAGTACTTC
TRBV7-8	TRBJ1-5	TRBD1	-	CASSMGQGRDQPQHF	TGTGCCAGCAGCATGGGACAGGGACGGGATCAGCCCCAGCATTTT
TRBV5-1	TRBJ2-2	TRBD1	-	CASRSRDRDPGELFF	TGCGCCAGCAGATCCCGGGACAGAGACCCCGGGGAGCTGTTTTTT
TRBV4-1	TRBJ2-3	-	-	CASSPGQPTDTQYF	TGCGCCAGCAGCCCCGGACAGCCCACAGATACGCAGTATTTT
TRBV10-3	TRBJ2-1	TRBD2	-	CAIRASGGDYNEQFF	TGTGCCATCAGAGCCAGCGGGGGGGATTACAATGAGCAGTTCTTC
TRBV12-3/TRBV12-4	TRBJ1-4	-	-	CASSPGAPSFDEKLFF	TGTGCCAGCAGTCCCGGGGCCCCCAGCTTTGATGAAAAACTGTTTTTT
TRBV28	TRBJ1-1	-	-	CASSLLGLTSRRNTEAFF	TGTGCCAGCAGTTTATTAGGGCTAACTTCTAGGCGGAACACTGAAGCTTTCTTT
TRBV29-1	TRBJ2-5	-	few	CSVRTLQETQYF	TGCAGCGTTCGGACTCTCCAAGAGACCCAGTACTTC
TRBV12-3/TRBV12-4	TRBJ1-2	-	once	CASSFRQTYGYTF	TGTGCCAGCAGTTTTAGGCAAACCTATGGCTACACCTTC
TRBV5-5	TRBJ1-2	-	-	CASSFGGQNYGYTF	TGTGCCAGCAGCTTCGGGGGGCAAAACTATGGCTACACCTTC
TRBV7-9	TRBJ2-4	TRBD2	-	CASSLAGTSGWLAKNIQYF	TGTGCCAGCAGCTTAGCGGGGACTAGCGGGTGGCTAGCCAAAAACATTCAGTACTTC
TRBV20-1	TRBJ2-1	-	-	CSLGLTGSFYNEQFF	TGCAGCCTGGGACTAACAGGGAGTTTCTACAATGAGCAGTTCTTC
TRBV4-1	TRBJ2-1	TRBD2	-	CASSPIERGGINEQFF	TGCGCCAGCAGCCCCATTGAGCGGGGGGGAATCAATGAGCAGTTCTTC
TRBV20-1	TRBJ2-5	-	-	CSAHLGLQETQYF	TGCAGTGCGCATCTAGGCCTCCAGGAGACCCAGTACTTC
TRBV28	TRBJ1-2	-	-	CASSVGTAKGYTF	TGTGCCAGCAGTGTCGGGACCGCGAAAGGCTACACCTTC
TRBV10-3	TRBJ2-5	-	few	CAISESLETQYF	TGTGCCATCAGTGAGTCTTTGGAGACCCAGTACTTC
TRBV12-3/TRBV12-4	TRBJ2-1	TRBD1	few	CASSPDRGRYNEQFF	TGTGCCAGCAGTCCGGACAGGGGGCGGTACAATGAGCAGTTCTTC
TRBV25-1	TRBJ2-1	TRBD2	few	CASSDVGTSGGSGQFF	TGTGCCAGCAGTGACGTTGGGACTAGCGGGGGGTCAGGCCAGTTCTTC
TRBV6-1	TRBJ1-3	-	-	CASNAGLGNTIYF	TGTGCCAGCAACGCAGGGTTAGGAAACACCATATATTTT
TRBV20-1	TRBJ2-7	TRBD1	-	CSATGQGVFYEQYF	TGCAGTGCTACCGGACAGGGGGTATTTTACGAGCAGTACTTC
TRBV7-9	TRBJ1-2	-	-	CASTSGASYGYTF	TGTGCCAGCACGTCCGGGGCCTCCTATGGCTACACCTTC
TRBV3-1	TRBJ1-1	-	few	CASSQGFLMNTEAFF	TGTGCCAGCAGCCAAGGGTTCCTAATGAACACTGAAGCTTTCTTT
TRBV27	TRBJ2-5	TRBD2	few	CASRIAGGEETQYF	TGTGCCAGCAGAATAGCGGGGGGGGAAGAGACCCAGTACTTC
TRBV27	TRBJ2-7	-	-	CAVAPGISYEQYF	TGTGCCGTCGCTCCGGGCATCTCCTACGAGCAGTACTTC
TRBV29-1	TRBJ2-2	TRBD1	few	CSATQGAGELFF	TGCAGCGCCACACAGGGGGCCGGGGAGCTGTTTTTT
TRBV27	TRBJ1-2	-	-	CASSSSGESDYGYTF	TGTGCCAGCAGTTCGTCAGGGGAGTCGGACTATGGCTACACCTTC
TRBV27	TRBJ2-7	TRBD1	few	CASSRTGVGSYEQYF	TGTGCCAGCAGCAGGACAGGGGTTGGCTCCTACGAGCAGTACTTC
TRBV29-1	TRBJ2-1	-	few	CSVEMSSYNEQFF	TGCAGCGTTGAGATGAGCTCCTACAATGAGCAGTTCTTC
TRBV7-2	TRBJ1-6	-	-	CASSFNSPLHF	TGTGCCAGCAGCTTTAATTCACCCCTCCACTTT
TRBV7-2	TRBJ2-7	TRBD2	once	CASSLTSGGVYEQYF	TGTGCCAGCAGCTTAACTAGCGGGGGGGTCTACGAGCAGTACTTC
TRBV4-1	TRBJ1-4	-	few	CASSLTENEDEKLFF	TGCGCCAGCAGCCTTACAGAGAACGAGGATGAAAAACTGTTTTTT
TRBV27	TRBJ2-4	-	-	CASNPGPRADQYF	TGTGCCAGCAATCCCGGCCCGAGGGCGGATCAGTACTTC
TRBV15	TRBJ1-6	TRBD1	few	CATSHGQGANSPLHF	TGTGCCACCAGCCATGGACAGGGGGCTAATTCACCCCTCCACTTT
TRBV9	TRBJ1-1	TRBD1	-	CASSVGQRNTEAFF	TGTGCCAGCAGCGTGGGACAGCGGAACACTGAAGCTTTCTTT
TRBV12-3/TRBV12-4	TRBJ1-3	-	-	CASVRGLGNTIYF	TGTGCCAGCGTTAGAGGGCTCGGAAACACCATATATTTT
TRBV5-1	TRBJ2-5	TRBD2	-	CASSLSARTGGETQYF	TGCGCCAGCAGCCTGAGCGCTCGGACGGGGGGAGAGACCCAGTACTTC
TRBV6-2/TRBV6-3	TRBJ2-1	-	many	CASSYPSGNEQFF	TGTGCCAGCAGTTATCCTAGTGGCAATGAGCAGTTCTTC
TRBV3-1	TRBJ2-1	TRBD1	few	CASSQDPDRGIGYEQFF	TGTGCCAGCAGCCAAGATCCGGACAGGGGGATAGGGTATGAGCAGTTCTTC
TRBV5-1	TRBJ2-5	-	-	CASSPGRTQETQYF	TGCGCCAGCAGCCCGGGACGGACACAAGAGACCCAGTACTTC
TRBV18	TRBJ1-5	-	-	CASSPLAYVSNQPQHF	TGTGCCAGCTCACCACTTGCTTATGTTAGCAATCAGCCCCAGCATTTT
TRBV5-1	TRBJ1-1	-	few	CASSFGQPDGEAFF	TGCGCCAGCAGCTTCGGACAGCCGGATGGGGAAGCTTTCTTT
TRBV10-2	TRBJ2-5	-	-	CASKAGETQYF	TGCGCCAGCAAGGCGGGTGAGACCCAGTACTTC
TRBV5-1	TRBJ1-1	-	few	CASSLDGPLNTEAFF	TGCGCCAGCAGCCTGGATGGGCCGTTAAACACTGAAGCTTTCTTT
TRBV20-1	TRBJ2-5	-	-	CSARRGVQETQYF	TGCAGTGCTAGGAGAGGAGTTCAAGAGACCCAGTACTTC
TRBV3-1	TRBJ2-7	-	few	CASSLHVSGSGYEQYF	TGTGCCAGCAGCCTCCACGTTTCAGGGTCTGGCTACGAGCAGTACTTC
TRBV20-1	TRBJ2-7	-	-	CSASPQDEQYF	TGCAGTGCTAGCCCCCAAGACGAGCAGTACTTC
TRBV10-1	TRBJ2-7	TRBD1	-	CASSSGGQGLYEQYF	TGCGCCAGCAGTTCTGGGGGACAGGGGCTTTACGAGCAGTACTTC
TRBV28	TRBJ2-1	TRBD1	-	CASSLYRDSMYNEQFF	TGTGCCAGCAGTTTATACCGGGACAGCATGTACAATGAGCAGTTCTTC
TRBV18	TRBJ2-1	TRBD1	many	CASSPRSQGDNEQFF	TGTGCCAGCTCACCACGGTCACAGGGGGACAATGAGCAGTTCTTC